The present T cell receptor (beta chain) was sequenced within a study of blood T cells in healthy people across ages (dated by TCRdb to between 2014 and 2016). In terms of the full investigation: Template switching captured roughly one uniquely barcoded TCR beta cDNA molecule per two T cells in model experiments. Age-related changes in TCR beta repertoire diversity were measured in the study by deep sequencing normalized with unique cDNA molecular identifiers. Donors were grouped into four age groups: young (average 16 years), middle-aged (less than 40), aged (62) and long-lived (less than 85). Two additional independent replicas of 1 million unique cDNA reads from the same blood draw were analyzed for two donors (one aged 18 to 30 and one aged 80 or older). The investigation overall reported the following: Total diversity estimates from one million sequenced T cells were considered lower bounds and underestimates. Observed TCR beta diversity per million T cells fell roughly linearly with age, and a significant reduction was already apparent by age about 43. Compared with the aged group, the long-lived group had more naive CD4+ T cells, fewer expanded clones and increased TCR diversity, suggesting age selection. The CMV infection status of donors was not known, potentially confounding age-related changes in expanded clonotypes. Since profiling was done on bulk unsorted PBMCs, naive and antigen-experienced compartments could not be conclusively compared. The percentage of naive T cells measured by flow cytometry correlated strongly with observed TCR beta diversity.

The library was obtained by 5' RACE. The sequencing machine was an Illumina HiSeq 2500. A second PCR of about 6 to 11 cycles was performed with a sample-barcoded 5' primer and a J-beta primer mix. A template-switch 5' adaptor carrying 12 random nucleotides introduced a unique molecular identifier onto each TCR beta cDNA molecule. At least 2.5 million CDR3-containing paired-end reads were obtained from each sample. All of the RNA was converted into first-strand cDNA using the Mint cDNA synthesis kit, with a TRBC-specific oligonucleotide serving as the primer. All cDNA was treated with uracil-DNA glycosylase and then went through a first 18-cycle PCR with the universal primers M1SS and BC2_uni_R. Per the authors' processing: Each sample was normalized by randomly selecting 1 million high-quality reads, each carrying a distinct molecular identifier. Reads with shared molecular identifiers were discarded instead of being binned into consensus sequences. CDR3 identification, clonotype clustering and error correction used MiTCR with a Q25 quality threshold and the strictest error-elimination algorithm. A nonparametric unseen species model with Euler transformation was used to estimate lower-bound total TCR beta diversity. TCRdb passed the public sequencing reads through fastp at Q25 and MiXCR, retaining productive beta sequences. Each entry merges the rows of one CDR3 protein and shows their most common DNA and genes. TCRdb's processing, not the authors' own work, is the source of the V and J calls. Within this sample are approximately 780,000 distinct CDR3 sequences, with 20% to 30% of them counted one time only. The biggest ten clones account for under 3% of the sample.

Donors were a few dozen systemically healthy Caucasian individuals from Russia aged 6 to 90 years. Each donor gave about 10 milliliters of peripheral blood, drawn into EDTA-treated Vacutainer tubes. Ficoll-Paque density-gradient centrifugation was used to isolate PBMCs, with at least 7 million per sample. Total RNA, at least 6 micrograms per sample, was extracted from PBMCs with Trizol reagent. Naive CD45RAhigh/CD27high T cell percentages were measured by flow cytometry on a PBMC aliquot from every donor. With respect to this clonotype: It has no known antigen specificity. The sample holds no much larger clone one base away, and base qualities are not on file.

V ends up 1 base short and J 2 bases short, with an unmatched junction base count of 1. Its CDR3 holds 15 amino acids, cysteine through phenylalanine. Of all the DNA, just the CDR3 is kept, 45 bases in frame from base 1. In addition, the sample was reused for a study of T cells of mothers and their children. The second paper further reports: The donors were nine systemically healthy Caucasian individuals, made up of three mothers and their six children. cDNA synthesis consumed the entire amount of extracted RNA, loaded at around 1.4 ug RNA in each 15 ul reaction. Sample barcodes and 2-4 random nucleotides were added via the M1S primer in the second PCR. Over 8 million TCR beta CDR3 reads came from each mother, compared with around 3 million reads from each child. Thymic selection similarly shapes TCR recombination output in related and unrelated pairs, with minor effect from inherited differences. Related mother-child pairs always showed normalized repertoire overlap that was slightly higher than in unrelated mother-child pairs, though the difference was never significant. No persistent microchimeric T cell clones were found, with a detection sensitivity of roughly 99 clones per million clonotypes. The study used deep NGS to compare TCR beta repertoires of mothers and children, seeking features distinguishing related mother-child pairs from unrelated individuals. Mothers averaged about 40 +/- 4 years of age and children averaged roughly 10 +/- 4 years. After adapter ligation with NEBNext reagents, the libraries were sequenced on Illumina HiSeq 2000 with 100+100 nt paired-end reads. To avoid cross-contamination, the mother libraries and the child libraries were prepared a month apart and sequenced in separate runs. For each donor, somewhere between about 450,000 and 2,100,000 distinct TCR beta clonotypes were identified. Naive TCR beta clonotypes were estimated from low-frequency clonotypes matched to each donor's FACS-determined naive share, without sorting.

The TCR was taken from a boy aged 5-17 years in good health. The chain joins TRBV12-3 or TRBV12-4 to TRBJ2-1, and 8 bases in between align with TRBD2. The sequenced material came from blood. CDR3 sequence: CASSLVGGAYNEQFF. The DNA is as follows: TGTGCCAGCAGTTTAGTCGGGGGGGCCTACAATGAGCAGTTCTTC.